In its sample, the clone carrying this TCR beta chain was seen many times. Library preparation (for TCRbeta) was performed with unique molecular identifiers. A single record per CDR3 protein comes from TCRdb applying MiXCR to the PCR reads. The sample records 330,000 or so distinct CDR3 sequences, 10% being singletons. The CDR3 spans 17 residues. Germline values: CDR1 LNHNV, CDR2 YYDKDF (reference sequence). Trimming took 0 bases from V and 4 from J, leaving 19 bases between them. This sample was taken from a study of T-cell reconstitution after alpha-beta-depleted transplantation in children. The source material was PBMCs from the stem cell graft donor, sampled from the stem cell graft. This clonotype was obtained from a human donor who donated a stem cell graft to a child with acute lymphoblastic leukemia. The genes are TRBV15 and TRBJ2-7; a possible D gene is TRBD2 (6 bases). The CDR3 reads CATSREGRGREAYEQYF. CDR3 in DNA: TGTGCCACCAGCAGAGAAGGGCGCGGCAGGGAGGCGTACGAGCAGTACTTC. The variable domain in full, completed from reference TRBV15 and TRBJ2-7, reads DAMVIQNPRYQVTQFGKPVTLSCSQTLNHNVMYWYQQKSSQAPKLLFHYYDKDFNNEADTPDNFQSRRPNTSFCFLDIRSPGLGDTAMYLCATSREGRGREAYEQYFGPGTRLTVT.